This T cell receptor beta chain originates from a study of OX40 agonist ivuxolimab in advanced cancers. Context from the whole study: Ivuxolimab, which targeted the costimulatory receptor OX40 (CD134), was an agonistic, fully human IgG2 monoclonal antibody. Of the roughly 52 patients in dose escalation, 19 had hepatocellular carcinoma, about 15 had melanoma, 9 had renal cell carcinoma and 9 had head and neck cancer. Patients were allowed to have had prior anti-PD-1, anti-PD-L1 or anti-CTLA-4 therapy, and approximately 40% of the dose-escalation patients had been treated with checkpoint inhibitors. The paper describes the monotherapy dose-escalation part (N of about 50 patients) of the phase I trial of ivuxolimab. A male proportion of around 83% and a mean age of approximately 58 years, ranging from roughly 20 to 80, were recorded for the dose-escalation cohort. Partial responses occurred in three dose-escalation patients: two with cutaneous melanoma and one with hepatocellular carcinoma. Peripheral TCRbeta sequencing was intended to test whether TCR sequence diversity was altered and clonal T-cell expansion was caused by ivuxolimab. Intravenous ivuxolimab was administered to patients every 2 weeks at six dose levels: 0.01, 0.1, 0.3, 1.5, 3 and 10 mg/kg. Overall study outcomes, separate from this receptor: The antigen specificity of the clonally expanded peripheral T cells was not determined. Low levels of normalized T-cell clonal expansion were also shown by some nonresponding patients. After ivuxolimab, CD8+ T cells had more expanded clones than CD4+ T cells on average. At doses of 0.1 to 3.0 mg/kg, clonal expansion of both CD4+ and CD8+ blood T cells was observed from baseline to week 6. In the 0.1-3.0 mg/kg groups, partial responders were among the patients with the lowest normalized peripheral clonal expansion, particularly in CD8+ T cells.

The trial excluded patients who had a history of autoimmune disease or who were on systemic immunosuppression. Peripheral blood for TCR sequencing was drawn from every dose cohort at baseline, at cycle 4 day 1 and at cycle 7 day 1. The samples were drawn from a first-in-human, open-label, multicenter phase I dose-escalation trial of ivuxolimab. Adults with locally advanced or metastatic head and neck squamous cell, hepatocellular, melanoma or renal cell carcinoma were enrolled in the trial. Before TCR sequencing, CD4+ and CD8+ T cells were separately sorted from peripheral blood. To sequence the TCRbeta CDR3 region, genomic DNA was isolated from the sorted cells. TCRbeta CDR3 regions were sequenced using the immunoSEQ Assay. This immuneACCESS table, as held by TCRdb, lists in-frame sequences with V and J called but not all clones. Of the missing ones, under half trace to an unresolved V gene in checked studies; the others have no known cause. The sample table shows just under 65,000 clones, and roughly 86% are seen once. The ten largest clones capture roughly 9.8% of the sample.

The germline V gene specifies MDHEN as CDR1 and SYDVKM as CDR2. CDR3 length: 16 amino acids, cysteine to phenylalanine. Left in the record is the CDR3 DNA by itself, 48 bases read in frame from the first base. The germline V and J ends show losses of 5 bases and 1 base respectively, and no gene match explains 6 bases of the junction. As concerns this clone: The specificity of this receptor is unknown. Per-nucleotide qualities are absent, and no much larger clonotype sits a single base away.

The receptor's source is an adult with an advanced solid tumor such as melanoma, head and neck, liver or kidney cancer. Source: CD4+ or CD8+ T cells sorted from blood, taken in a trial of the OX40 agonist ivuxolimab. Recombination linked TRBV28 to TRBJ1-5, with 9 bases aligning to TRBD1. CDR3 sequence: CASSIGDRASNQPQHF. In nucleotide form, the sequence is TGTGCCAGCAGTATCGGGGACAGGGCAAGCAATCAGCCCCAGCATTTT.